The 2 T cell receptor beta chains in this list originate from one sample, sequenced in a study of blood T cell repertoires in COVID-19. Here immunoSEQ multiplex PCR was the method, and the copy in TCRdb shows in-frame clones only, minus some. The sample lists hundreds of thousands of clones, 89% occurring once. The sequenced sample was peripheral blood. These receptors originate from a young woman with COVID-19, enrolled during active disease.

The CDR3 loop is CASSLEKTGARSPLHF. CDR3 sequence (DNA): TGTGCCAGCAGCTTAGAGAAGACAGGGGCACGCTCACCCCTCCACTTT. The gene calls are TRBV7-6 and TRBJ1-6; 8 positions agree with TRBD1. V was clipped by 1 base and J by 10 bases; unmatched bases: 9. CDR3 length equals 16 residues. Germline V lookup: CDR1 SGHVS, CDR2 FNYEAQ.

The chain couples TRBV6-5 to TRBJ2-7; 7 bases align to TRBD2. The CDR3 contains 14 residues. The germline CDR1 and CDR2 sequences are MNHEY and SVGAGI. V lost 8 bases to trimming and J lost 1 base; unmatched junction nucleotides: 8. The CDR3 loop reads CASPTARESYEQYF. CDR3 nucleotide sequence: TGTGCCAGCCCCACTGCGCGGGAGTCCTACGAGCAGTACTTC.